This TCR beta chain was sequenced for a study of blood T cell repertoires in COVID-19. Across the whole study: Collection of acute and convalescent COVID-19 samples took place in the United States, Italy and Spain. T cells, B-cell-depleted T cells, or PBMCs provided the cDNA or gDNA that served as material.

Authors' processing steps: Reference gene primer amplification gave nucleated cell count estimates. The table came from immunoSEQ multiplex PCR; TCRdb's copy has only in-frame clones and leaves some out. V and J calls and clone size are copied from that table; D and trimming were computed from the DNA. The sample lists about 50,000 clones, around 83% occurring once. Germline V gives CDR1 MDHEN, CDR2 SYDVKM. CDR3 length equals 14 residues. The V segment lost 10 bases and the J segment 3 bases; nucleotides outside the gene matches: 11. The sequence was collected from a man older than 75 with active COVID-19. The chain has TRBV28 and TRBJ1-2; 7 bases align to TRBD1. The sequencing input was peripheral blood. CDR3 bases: TGTGCCACCGCTTCGGGACAGCGGGACTATGGCTACACCTTC. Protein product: CATASGQRDYGYTF.